The present T cell receptor (beta chain) was sequenced within a study of OX40 agonist ivuxolimab in advanced cancers. This clone appeared a single time. Its antigen is currently unknown. The V gene's germline CDR1 is MNHNY and CDR2 SVGAGI (reference sequence). V shed 6 bases and J shed 4 bases, with 9 bases lying between them. This CDR3 has 12 amino acids. Overall study findings and caveats: Among expanded peripheral T cells, antigen specificity went undetermined.

TCRdb's copy holds only in-frame clones and misses some; the assay was immunoSEQ multiplex PCR. This sample yields 35,000 to 40,000 clones, of which approximately 82% are seen a single time; about 8.1% belongs to the top ten. Sample: CD4+ or CD8+ T cells sorted from blood, taken in a trial of the OX40 agonist ivuxolimab. The TCR was taken from an adult with an advanced solid tumor such as melanoma, head and neck, liver or kidney cancer. The chain is built from TRBV6-6 and TRBJ1-1; no firm D call. The chain's CDR3 is CASSPTGTEAFF. The CDR3 DNA follows: TGTGCCAGCAGCCCTACGGGCACTGAAGCTTTCTTT.